The TCR beta chain described here comes from a study of human thymus T cells. Broader study findings: Thymic and blood repertoires appeared to carry a bias in their V and J gene usage.

Notes on this clone: Its antigen is undetermined.

Germline assignment: CDR1 LGHNT and CDR2 FRNRAP. There are 14 residues in the CDR3. Trimming pared 7 bases from V and 2 bases from J, leaving 9 bases between. Some clones are missing from TCRdb's copy, which holds only in-frame ones; the method was immunoSEQ multiplex PCR. The data hold tens of thousands of clones, with over 85% observed a single time. Blood DNA came from all available leukocytes, not a fixed cell number. The sequence derives from a boy in the first two years of life with a congenital heart defect but otherwise immunologically healthy. Source material: blood. The chain recombines TRBV12-5 with TRBJ1-6; the D is unclear. CDR3: CASARRTYNSPLHF. CDR3 DNA: TGTGCTAGTGCAAGGCGGACCTATAATTCACCCCTCCACTTT.